The clone carrying this TCR beta chain was observed at least ten times. Its target is not known. This specimen belongs to a study of T cell repertoires in cytomegalovirus infection. Study details: CMV epitopes that were recently identified and HLA-C-restricted were used alongside well-studied HLA-B-restricted ones. Indications came from public TCR beta signatures; they pointed to CMV infection and to a matching HLA type. Study-wide results and limits: Carriers of CMV plus the relevant HLA were identified by cumulative public TCR beta family frequency. Dominant in the ex vivo response were TCR beta clonotypes restricted by HLA-C and specific for CMV.

TCRdb itself ran the reads through MiXCR, one entry per CDR3 protein. The data show roughly 700,000 distinct CDR3 sequences, roughly 33% seen once. In germline, CDR1 is SSHAT, CDR2 FNYEAQ (reference sequence). This CDR3 contains 13 residues. Trimming left V 5 bases short and J 6 bases short, with 12 bases between. The rearrangement links TRBV7-7 to TRBJ2-3; maybe TRBD2 (6 bases). The sample here was cultured PBMCs, taken from culture after CMV antigen stimulation. The sequence was collected from a human donor in good health (CMV status not recorded). Some clones in this sample may be carry-over from other donors' samples. CDR3: CASSRDSRDTQYF. CDR3 sequence (DNA): TGTGCCAGCAGCCGGGACTCTCGGGATACGCAGTATTTT.